Below, 8 T cell receptor beta chains from the same sample are listed, as sequenced in a study of T cells in Graves' hyperthyroidism and ophthalmopathy. Amplified TCR beta CDR3 regions derived from RNA transcripts. Primed by the HTBI set, a first-round RT-PCR was run on the TCR CDR3. One entry per CDR3 protein, called by TCRdb with MiXCR from the multiplex PCR reads. The sample consists of 600,000 to 750,000 distinct CDR3 sequences, around 15% of them appearing once. The sample was blood. These receptors were taken from a man aged 45-65 years with Graves' hyperthyroidism.

Many counts were recorded for this clonotype. The chain uses TRBV10-3 and TRBJ1-5; TRBD1 agrees at 7 bases. The CDR3 runs 15 residues. Germline-derived CDR1 and CDR2 are ENHRY and SYGVKD. J lost 0 bases, V lost 10 bases, and 9 bases had no gene match. CDR3 loop: CATTPGGTSNQPQHF. The CDR3, as DNA: TGTGCCACGACCCCAGGGGGAACTAGCAATCAGCCCCAGCATTTT.

This clonotype came up many times. V usage is TRBV2 and J usage is TRBJ1-5; TRBD1 matches at 8 bases. The V gene end was trimmed by 4 bases and the J gene end by 4 bases; junction bases not matched to a gene: 6. Germline assignment: CDR1 SNHLY and CDR2 FYNNEI. CDR3 length: 15 amino acids. Here the CDR3 DNA reads TGTGCCAGCAGTGTCGACAGGGGTGATAATCAGCCCCAGCATTTT. Protein: CASSVDRGDNQPQHF. The full variable domain, rest sourced from reference TRBV2 and TRBJ1-5, is EPEVTQTPSHQVTQMGQEVILRCVPISNHLYFYWYRQILGQKVEFLVSFYNNEISEKSEIFDDQFSVERPDGSNFTLKIRSTKLEDSAMYFCASSVDRGDNQPQHFGDGTRLSIL.

Concerning this clonotype: A read error may explain this, as a much larger clone is one base away. The J gene is TRBJ1-5, the V gene TRBV2; no clear D. The CDR3 extends over 15 amino acids. Germline V gene data show CDR1 as SNHLY and CDR2 as FYNNEI. Trimming left V 2 bases short and J 6 bases short, with 14 bases between. The CDR3 coding sequence is TGTGCCAGCAGTGAATTTCAGGCGGCTTTTCAGCCCCAGCATTTT. Translated: CASSEFQAAFQPQHF.

This clonotype was detected ten times or more. J is TRBJ2-7 and V is TRBV11-2, with a tentative D call TRBD2 (5 bases). V lost 1 base and J lost 3, with 13 bases in between. Looked up from germline, CDR1 is SGHAT and CDR2 is FQNNGV. The CDR3 has 15 amino acids. This CDR3 is CASSLGEYEYYEQYF. In nucleotides, the CDR3 is TGTGCCAGCAGCTTAGGGGAGTACGAGTACTACGAGCAGTACTTC.

This rearrangement joins TRBV7-9 to TRBJ1-1, with TRBD1 identical over 7 bases. Germline lookup yields CDR1 SEHNR and CDR2 FQNEAQ (reference sequence). There are 12 residues in the CDR3. J lost 11 bases, V lost 4 bases, and 7 bases had no gene match. The CDR3 is CASSWPTGVAFF. The DNA of the CDR3 is TGTGCCAGCAGCTGGCCTACAGGGGTGGCTTTCTTT.

In this sample, this clonotype turned up many times. The chain couples TRBV28 to TRBJ2-5; D could derive from TRBD1 or TRBD2 (7 bases each). Trimming stripped 5 bases from V and 5 bases from J, with 15 bases between. This CDR3 contains 14 residues. Germline values: CDR1 MDHEN, CDR2 SYDVKM. The CDR3 DNA reads as TGTGCCAGCAGTGTGTGGCAGGGGGGGGAGACCCAGTACTTC. This sequence encodes CASSVWQGGETQYF.

This clonotype was seen repeatedly, ten times or more. The rearrangement links TRBV7-2 to TRBJ2-4, with D perhaps matching TRBD2 (6 bases). CDR3 length equals 15 residues. Germline loops: CDR1 SGHTA, CDR2 FQGNSA. The V end was cut by 5 bases, the J end by 9 bases, with 20 bases between. The CDR3 is CASSLDWTGGSIQYF. DNA for the CDR3: TGTGCCAGCAGCCTGGATTGGACCGGGGGAAGCATTCAGTACTTC.

This clonotype has ten or more counts. V and J are TRBV7-3 and TRBJ2-5; a possible D gene is TRBD2 (7 bases). Germline CDR1 is SGHTA and CDR2 is FQGTGA. V lost 1 base and J lost 3, with 12 bases in between. The CDR3 contains 15 residues. This CDR3 is CASSLRGGREETQYF. The CDR3, as DNA: TGTGCCAGCAGCTTAAGAGGGGGGAGGGAAGAGACCCAGTACTTC.